This entry lists 31 T cell receptor beta chains sequenced from one sample in a study of blood T cell repertoires in COVID-19. Here immunoSEQ multiplex PCR was the method, and the copy in TCRdb shows in-frame clones only, minus some. The repertoire includes 40,000 to 65,000 clones, 86% of them detected once, and approximately 2.6% sits in the top ten. Source material: peripheral blood. Receptor source: a man of 80 years or more with acute or convalescent COVID-19.

This chain connects TRBV6-5 to TRBJ1-1; TRBD1 matches 10 bases. V lost 2 bases, J lost 5 bases, and 8 bases stayed unmatched. CDR1 is MNHEY and CDR2 is SVGAGI in the germline V gene. This CDR3 is 16 amino acids long. The CDR3 sequence is CASSYHRGDRGTEAFF. CDR3 nucleotides: TGTGCCAGCAGTTACCATCGGGGGGACAGGGGAACTGAAGCTTTCTTT.

The chain joins TRBV19 to TRBJ2-1; 7 bases agree with TRBD1. V lost 0 bases to trimming and J lost 3 bases; unmatched junction nucleotides: 2. The CDR3 contains 15 residues. Germline V lookup: CDR1 LNHDA, CDR2 SQIVND (reference sequence). The CDR3 DNA sequence: TGTGCCAGTAGTATAGAAGACAGGGTCTACAATGAGCAGTTCTTC. Encoded protein: CASSIEDRVYNEQFF.

The chain is built from TRBV9 and TRBJ1-5; weak D call: TRBD1 (5 bases). Germline V gene data show CDR1 as SGDLS and CDR2 as YYNGEE. The V gene lost 4 bases and the J gene lost 7 bases, with 18 bases spanning the gap. The CDR3 has 15 residues. The CDR3 reads CASSPSVGGGQPQHF. CDR3 DNA: TGTGCCAGCAGCCCTAGCGTCGGGGGTGGGCAGCCCCAGCATTTT. Based on the CDR3 plus reference TRBV9 and TRBJ1-5, the full variable domain is DSGVTQTPKHLITATGQRVTLRCSPRSGDLSVYWYQQSLDQGLQFLIQYYNGEERAKGNILERFSAQQFPDLHSELNLSSLELGDSALYFCASSPSVGGGQPQHFGDGTRLSIL.

The chain employs TRBV3-1 (or the pseudogene TRBV3-2) and TRBJ1-1, with 9 bases that match TRBD1. This CDR3 region has 12 residues. CDR1 is LGHDT and CDR2 is YNNKEL in the germline V gene (reference sequence). With 5 bases clipped from V and 5 bases from J, the junction kept 0 bases outside the gene matches. The CDR3 loop reads CASSGTGTEAFF. Written as DNA, the CDR3 is TGTGCCAGCAGCGGGACAGGGACTGAAGCTTTCTTT.

This chain uses TRBV5-4 with TRBJ2-3; TRBD2 matches 12 bases. Germline V gene lookup returns CDR1 SGHNT and CDR2 YYREEE (reference sequence). V trimming: 4 bases; J trimming: 2 bases; junction bases outside the gene matches: 8. The CDR3 spans 17 residues. CDR3 loop: CASSRGLAGTSTDTQYF. CDR3 in DNA: TGTGCCAGCAGCCGTGGACTAGCGGGGACCTCCACAGATACGCAGTATTTT.

The chain recombines TRBV7-9 with TRBJ2-3; 12 bases fit TRBD2. In germline, CDR1 is SEHNR, CDR2 FQNEAQ (reference sequence). This CDR3 has 16 residues. The V segment lost 6 bases and the J segment 3 bases; nucleotides outside the gene matches: 7. The CDR3 DNA reads as TGTGCCAGCAGTGAACTAGCGGGGGGTCCTACAGATACGCAGTATTTT. The encoded protein is CASSELAGGPTDTQYF.

The V call is TRBV18, the J call TRBJ2-4; the match to TRBD1 covers 9 bases. Germline V gene lookup returns CDR1 KGHSH and CDR2 LQKENI. The CDR3 extends over 16 amino acids. Trimming cost V 1 base and J 1 base; bases outside gene matches: 2. The CDR3 reads CASSPQQGAAKNIQYF. The CDR3 DNA is TGTGCCAGCTCACCACAACAGGGGGCGGCCAAAAACATTCAGTACTTC. The full variable domain, its missing parts supplied by reference TRBV18 and TRBJ2-4, is NAGVMQNPRHLVRRRGQEARLRCSPMKGHSHVYWYRQLPEEGLKFMVYLQKENIIDESGMPKERFSAEFPKEGPSILRIQQVVRGDSAAYFCASSPQQGAAKNIQYFGAGTRLSVL.

The J gene is TRBJ1-5, the V gene TRBV6-4; possibly TRBD1 for D (5 bases). CDR3 length equals 12 residues. Germline V gene lookup returns CDR1 MRHNA and CDR2 SNTAGT. The V gene lost 7 bases and the J gene lost 7 bases, with 11 bases spanning the gap. In DNA, the CDR3 is TGTGCCAGCATAGGACAACACCAGCCCCAGCATTTT. Amino acid sequence: CASIGQHQPQHF.

The chain recombines TRBV18 with TRBJ1-1; D is ambiguous. The germline V and J ends were trimmed by 6 bases and 1 base, with 9 bases remaining between them. The CDR3 runs to 13 residues. Germline values: CDR1 KGHSH, CDR2 LQKENI. For the CDR3, the DNA is TGTGCCAGCTCCGAGGGCGGGAACACTGAAGCTTTCTTT. This encodes CASSEGGNTEAFF.

The V and J genes are TRBV4-1 and TRBJ2-1; D is undetermined. The length of the CDR3 is 18 residues. In germline, CDR1 is MGHRA, CDR2 YSYEKL. V was cut by 4 bases and J by 0 bases, with 19 bases left in between. The CDR3: CASSRLDMGFSSYNEQFF. The DNA for the CDR3 is TGCGCCAGCAGCCGGTTAGACATGGGTTTTTCCTCCTACAATGAGCAGTTCTTC.

DNA of the CDR3: TGTGCCAGCAGCGTTGGACGGGGTTCTGGCTACACCTTC. This sequence encodes CASSVGRGSGYTF. The chain is built from TRBV7-9 and TRBJ1-2, with D unclear. Germline assignment: CDR1 SEHNR and CDR2 FQNEAQ (reference sequence). The length of the CDR3 is 13 residues. The germline V and J ends were trimmed by 5 bases and 7 bases, with 14 bases remaining between them.

The chain couples TRBV9 to TRBJ2-7; 8 bases align to TRBD1. V trimming: 1 base; J trimming: 4 bases; junction bases outside the gene matches: 1. Germline assignment: CDR1 SGDLS and CDR2 YYNGEE. CDR3 size: 13 residues. CDR3 protein: CASSVRQGYEQYF. DNA for the CDR3: TGTGCCAGCAGCGTACGACAGGGGTACGAGCAGTACTTC.

The chain links TRBV19 to TRBJ1-6; D perhaps matches TRBD1 (6 bases). In germline, CDR1 is LNHDA, CDR2 SQIVND (reference sequence). V was clipped by 8 bases and J by 7 bases, with 18 bases between them. The CDR3 has 15 amino acids. The CDR3 sequence: CASSESGTSNSPLHF. CDR3 coding DNA: TGTGCCAGTTCCGAGTCCGGGACATCAAATTCACCCCTCCACTTT.

The gene calls are TRBV5-8 and TRBJ2-4; TRBD1 matches 8 bases. CDR1 and CDR2 (germline): SGHTS, YDEGEE. CDR3 size: 15 residues. V shed 4 bases, J shed 1 base, and the junction held 4 bases outside the gene matches. The DNA of the CDR3 is TGTGCCAGCAGCCCCCGGGACAGGGCCAAAAACATTCAGTACTTC. This codes for CASSPRDRAKNIQYF.

The rearrangement joins TRBV7-8 to TRBJ2-7; D unresolved. The germline V and J ends were trimmed by 4 bases and 3 bases, with 13 bases remaining between them. The CDR3 spans 14 residues. From germline, CDR1 is SGHVS and CDR2 FQNEAQ. The CDR3 is CASSSYSGIYEQYF. DNA of the CDR3: TGTGCCAGCAGCTCATACAGTGGAATCTACGAGCAGTACTTC. Full variable domain (remainder filled in from reference TRBV7-8 and TRBJ2-7): GAGVSQSPRYKVAKRGQDVALRCDPISGHVSLFWYQQALGQGPEFLTYFQNEAQLDKSGLPSDRFFAERPEGSVSTLKIQRTQQEDSAVYLCASSSYSGIYEQYFGPGTRLTVT.

The chain uses TRBV5-6 and TRBJ2-1; 9 bases match TRBD1. With 2 bases clipped from V and 5 bases from J, the junction kept 5 bases outside the gene matches. The CDR3 extends over 15 amino acids. CDR1 and CDR2 (germline): SGHDT, YYEEEE. As DNA, the CDR3 is TGTGCCAGCAGCTTCGGGACAGGGAGCCACAATGAGCAGTTCTTC. Its protein is CASSFGTGSHNEQFF.

This clone was picked up one time. This sequence joins TRBV24-1 and TRBJ2-1; 9 bases fit TRBD1. The CDR3 has 16 amino acids. Trimming at V came to 4 bases and at J to 7 bases, leaving 10 bases not matched to a gene. CDR1 is KGHDR and CDR2 is SFDVKD in the germline V gene. CDR3: CATSDRTGGLLNEQFF. In nucleotides, the CDR3 is TGTGCCACCAGTGACCGTACAGGGGGCCTCTTAAATGAGCAGTTCTTC.

This clone has more than one count but fewer than ten. The chain carries TRBV19 and TRBJ2-7; a weak D match, TRBD1 (6 bases). Germline assignment: CDR1 LNHDA and CDR2 SQIVND (reference sequence). CDR3 length equals 15 residues. V was pared by 2 bases and J by 2 bases, with 13 bases between. Written as DNA, the CDR3 is TGTGCCAGTAGTATACGGGACAAGGGGACCTACGAGCAGTACTTC. This translates into CASSIRDKGTYEQYF. Full variable domain (missing parts from reference TRBV19 and TRBJ2-7): DGGITQSPKYLFRKEGQNVTLSCEQNLNHDAMYWYRQDPGQGLRLIYYSQIVNDFQKGDIAEGYSVSREKKESFPLTVTSAQKNPTAFYLCASSIRDKGTYEQYFGPGTRLTVT.

The chain combines TRBV24-1 with TRBJ2-1; TRBD2 agrees at 7 bases. The CDR3 covers 15 residues. Germline CDR1 KGHDR, CDR2 SFDVKD. J lost 9 bases, V lost 6 bases, and 13 bases had no gene match. Written as DNA, the CDR3 is TGTGCCACCAGTTCCGATGGACGGGGGGAAGGTGAGCAGTTCTTC. Amino acid sequence: CATSSDGRGEGEQFF.

As for this clone: This specimen includes other DNA sequences encoding the same CDR3. The CDR3 sequence is CASSPIQGNQPQHF. CDR3 coding DNA: TGTGCCAGCTCACCAATACAGGGAAATCAGCCCCAGCATTTT. This rearrangement joins TRBV18 to TRBJ1-5, with D tentatively TRBD1 (6 bases). This CDR3 has 14 amino acids. Trimming removed 2 bases at V and 4 bases at J, with 9 bases between. Germline assignment: CDR1 KGHSH and CDR2 LQKENI.

The CDR3: CATSRGGGGGSYEQFF. For the CDR3, the DNA is TGTGCCACCAGCAGGGGAGGCGGGGGGGGCTCATATGAGCAGTTCTTC. The J gene is TRBJ2-1, the V gene TRBV15; 9 nucleotides line up with TRBD2. The J segment lost 8 bases and the V segment lost 3 bases, leaving 11 bases of the junction unmatched. In germline, CDR1 is LNHNV, CDR2 YYDKDF (reference sequence). The CDR3 has 16 amino acids.

The rearrangement uses TRBV6-1 and TRBJ2-2, with D maybe TRBD1 (6 bases). The CDR3 is made up of 15 amino acids. CDR1 is MNHNS, CDR2 SASEGT, per germline. The V end lost 2 bases, the J end lost 7 bases, and 14 bases lay between the germline ends. CDR3 in amino acids: CASSESRGVGGELFF. The CDR3, as DNA: TGTGCCAGCAGTGAAAGCAGGGGAGTTGGCGGGGAGCTGTTTTTT.

The V gene is TRBV29-1, the J gene TRBJ2-5; D may be TRBD2 (6 bases). V lost 5 bases and J lost 5, with 12 bases in between. The CDR3 is made up of 12 amino acids. CDR1 SQVTM and CDR2 ANQGSEA come from the germline V gene. The CDR3 is CSVRLGGETQYF. The CDR3 bases are TGCAGCGTTCGGCTTGGGGGGGAGACCCAGTACTTC.

The CDR3: CASSLVAGNLAEQYF. For the CDR3, the DNA is TGTGCCAGCAGCTTAGTAGCGGGGAACCTTGCCGAGCAGTACTTC. The chain uses TRBV7-9 and TRBJ2-7; 8 positions agree with TRBD2. The junction had 8 bases not matched to a gene; V was cut back by 1 base and J by 6 bases. The germline gives CDR1 SEHNR, CDR2 FQNEAQ (reference sequence). CDR3 length: 15 residues.

This chain connects TRBV6-5 to TRBJ2-3; D perhaps matches TRBD1 (6 bases). The CDR3 sequence is 13 residues long. Germline loops: CDR1 MNHEY, CDR2 SVGAGI. The V end was cut by 6 bases, the J end by 8 bases, with 15 bases between. The CDR3 DNA sequence: TGTGCCAGCAGGGCCTGGACAGCCGCTACGCAGTATTTT. Its protein is CASRAWTAATQYF.

V gene TRBV19 combines with J gene TRBJ1-1; possibly TRBD1 for D (6 bases). CDR3 length: 14 residues. CDR1 and CDR2 from the germline V gene are LNHDA and SQIVND (reference sequence). V was clipped by 6 bases and J by 5 bases, with 16 bases between them. The CDR3 protein is CASSYGGGRTEAFF. The CDR3, as DNA: TGTGCCAGTAGCTACGGCGGGGGCAGGACTGAAGCTTTCTTT. Full variable domain (remainder filled in from reference TRBV19 and TRBJ1-1): DGGITQSPKYLFRKEGQNVTLSCEQNLNHDAMYWYRQDPGQGLRLIYYSQIVNDFQKGDIAEGYSVSREKKESFPLTVTSAQKNPTAFYLCASSYGGGRTEAFFGQGTRLTVV.

V and J are TRBV18 and TRBJ1-2, with TRBD1 as a possible D gene (5 bases). The germline gives CDR1 KGHSH, CDR2 LQKENI. The CDR3 is 18 residues long. Trimming pared 0 bases from V and 0 bases from J, leaving 17 bases between. CDR3 region: CASSPPRGGASSNYGYTF. CDR3 sequence (DNA): TGTGCCAGCTCACCACCGAGGGGAGGGGCATCCTCTAACTATGGCTACACCTTC.

Here the CDR3 reads CASSEGGTGGKLNTEAFF. The CDR3 DNA reads TGCGCCAGCAGTGAGGGGGGGACAGGGGGCAAATTGAACACTGAAGCTTTCTTT. The chain combines TRBV10-1 with TRBJ1-1, with 12 bases that match TRBD1. Trimming cost V 2 bases and J 0 bases; bases outside gene matches: 7. The germline V gene encodes CDR1 WNHNN and CDR2 SYGVQD (reference sequence). CDR3 length equals 18 residues.

The chain uses TRBV11-2 and TRBJ2-3; TRBD2 agrees at 10 bases. V gave up 3 bases and J gave up 2 bases; unmatched junction bases: 5. Per germline, CDR1 SGHAT and CDR2 FQNNGV. This CDR3 is 16 amino acids long. CDR3 region: CASSFSGGPLTDTQYF. CDR3 coding DNA: TGTGCCAGCAGCTTTAGCGGGGGGCCCCTCACAGATACGCAGTATTTT.

There are a few counts of this clone. The chain is built from TRBV11-2 and TRBJ2-3; tentatively, D is TRBD2 (5 bases). Germline V gene lookup returns CDR1 SGHAT and CDR2 FQNNGV. This CDR3 is built from 19 residues. V lost 5 bases, J lost 0 bases, and 24 bases lay in between. The CDR3 region has the DNA TGTGCCAGCAGCACCCGTGTGGGCGGGCGAGCCTCTAGCACAGATACGCAGTATTTT. Protein: CASSTRVGGRASSTDTQYF.

This clone was recorded only once. V usage is TRBV6-5 and J usage is TRBJ2-2, with 9 bases matching TRBD1. The germline CDR1 and CDR2 sequences are MNHEY and SVGAGI. V lost 8 bases to trimming and J lost 7 bases; unmatched junction nucleotides: 8. The CDR3 sequence is 14 residues long. As DNA, the CDR3 is TGTGCCAGCGGGGGGGACAGGGCAAACGGGGAGCTGTTTTTT. Amino acid sequence: CASGGDRANGELFF.